The 9 T cell receptor beta chains presented below share a single source sample, sequenced in a study of blood T cell repertoires in COVID-19. The repertoire was sequenced with immunoSEQ multiplex PCR; TCRdb's copy has only in-frame clones and lacks some. The sample has 200,000 to 250,000 clones; roughly 80% are singletons. The sample taken for sequencing was peripheral blood. These receptor sequences come from a young woman with acute or convalescent COVID-19.

This rearrangement joins TRBV7-2 to TRBJ1-1, with unresolved D. Germline loops: CDR1 SGHTA, CDR2 FQGNSA. CDR3 length: 13 amino acids. Deletions cut 4 bases from V and 0 bases from J, with 6 bases between. The DNA of the CDR3 is TGTGCCAGCAGCTCAACACTGAACACTGAAGCTTTCTTT. It codes for CASSSTLNTEAFF.

V is TRBV5-1 and J is TRBJ2-5, with D perhaps matching TRBD1 (6 bases). V dropped 4 bases and J dropped 0 bases, with 10 bases sitting between them. This CDR3 is built from 14 residues. Germline V gene lookup returns CDR1 SGHRS and CDR2 YFSETQ. CDR3 protein: CASSLGDNQETQYF. In DNA form, the CDR3 reads TGCGCCAGCAGCCTGGGGGACAACCAAGAGACCCAGTACTTC.

V usage is TRBV10-3 and J usage is TRBJ2-7; 12 bases align to TRBD2. The CDR3 runs to 14 residues. Looked up from germline, CDR1 is ENHRY and CDR2 is SYGVKD. The trim removed 10 bases at V and 4 bases at J, leaving 8 bases unmatched. CDR3 coding DNA: TGTGCCACAAGGGCGACTAGCGGGAGTTACGAGCAGTACTTC. It is translated as CATRATSGSYEQYF.

As to this clone: Other DNA variants within this sample encode the same CDR3. The J gene is TRBJ1-5, the V gene TRBV5-1; D is undetermined. The V end lost 1 base, the J end lost 0 bases, and 2 bases lay between the germline ends. This CDR3 has 13 residues. Germline assignment: CDR1 SGHRS and CDR2 YFSETQ. The CDR3 DNA is TGCGCCAGCAGCTTGCGTAGCAATCAGCCCCAGCATTTT. Translation: CASSLRSNQPQHF.

This clone was seen a handful of times. V and J are TRBV29-1 and TRBJ2-1, with 7 bases that match TRBD2. The CDR3 sequence is 14 residues long. The ends lost 4 bases at V and 5 bases at J; junction bases unmatched: 8. In germline, CDR1 is SQVTM, CDR2 ANQGSEA. The CDR3 here is CSVGEGLGDNEQFF. DNA of the CDR3: TGCAGCGTTGGGGAGGGCCTAGGGGACAATGAGCAGTTCTTC.

The gene calls are TRBV30 and TRBJ1-2; D unclear. The V gene lost 0 bases and the J gene lost 4 bases, with 12 bases spanning the gap. CDR3 length: 14 amino acids. Germline V gene sequence: CDR1 GTSNPN, CDR2 SVGIG (reference sequence). CDR3 nucleotide sequence: TGTGCCTGGAGTGTAAACAGCTACCCCTATGGCTACACCTTC. Residues: CAWSVNSYPYGYTF.

This clone was observed a single time. The CDR3 coding sequence is TGTGCCACCAGTGACCCCTTTCGTGAGCAGTTCTTC. It yields the protein CATSDPFREQFF. The chain is built from TRBV24-1 and TRBJ2-1; D remains unclear. Trimming removed 4 bases at V and 9 bases at J, with 9 bases between. Germline V lookup: CDR1 KGHDR, CDR2 SFDVKD. CDR3 length equals 12 residues.

The rearrangement links TRBV29-1 to TRBJ1-2; a possible D gene is TRBD1 (6 bases). This CDR3 region has 15 residues. V gave up 7 bases and J gave up 4 bases, with 22 bases separating them. Germline CDR1 reads SQVTM; CDR2 reads ANQGSEA. The CDR3 nucleotides are TGCAGCGGACTCCTTTTGGACAGATCATCCTATGGCTACACCTTC. It yields the protein CSGLLLDRSSYGYTF.

The chain couples TRBV4-2 to TRBJ2-5; 7 bases are shared with TRBD2. The CDR3 loop spans 16 amino acids. Losses at the gene ends were 0 bases for V and 0 bases for J; bases not matched to a gene: 4. Germline V gives CDR1 LGHNA, CDR2 YNFKEQ. CDR3 nucleotide sequence: TGTGCCAGCAGCCAAGAGGGGGACTACTACCAAGAGACCCAGTACTTC. It specifies CASSQEGDYYQETQYF.